A single T cell receptor beta chain is shown here with its context. Libraries were prepared by immunoSEQ multiplex PCR; TCRdb keeps only in-frame clonotypes and omits some of them. This table has 200,000 to 250,000 clones, 70% to 90% appearing once. These data are taken from a study of blood T cell repertoires in COVID-19. The wider study: Acute and convalescent COVID-19 specimens originated in the United States, Italy and Spain.

Participants came from roughly 24 US areas, aged about 18 to 95 years. V shed 0 bases, J shed 4 bases, and the junction held 19 bases outside the gene matches. The germline CDR1 and CDR2 sequences are LNHDA and SQIVND (reference sequence). This CDR3 is 20 amino acids long. The sequence came from a woman in her 40s with acute COVID-19. The chain uses TRBV19 and TRBJ1-1; 8 nucleotides agree with TRBD1. The sequenced material came from PBMCs or T cells enriched from blood (not recorded which). The CDR3 DNA reads TGTGCCAGTAGTATAGACCAGAAATCGGGGGCAGGGGGCCTTCGCACTGAAGCTTTCTTT. It yields the protein CASSIDQKSGAGGLRTEAFF.